A single sample gave rise to the 14 T cell receptor beta chains below, sequenced in a study of T cell responses to AZD1222 COVID-19 vaccine. Data came from immunoSEQ multiplex PCR; TCRdb stores just in-frame clones and leaves some out. The data contain over 100,000 clones, around 94% of them singletons. The sample in question was peripheral blood, obtained on day 0 of AZD1222 vaccination. These receptors all stem from an adult in good health.

The chain links TRBV29-1 to TRBJ2-1; D remains unclear. CDR3 length: 12 amino acids. Trimming pared 5 bases from V and 2 bases from J, leaving 7 bases between. The V gene's germline CDR1 is SQVTM and CDR2 ANQGSEA. The CDR3 loop is CSVSPTYNEQFF. DNA for the CDR3: TGCAGCGTTTCCCCCACCTACAATGAGCAGTTCTTC.

V gene TRBV6-4 combines with J gene TRBJ2-7; TRBD1 is a possible D gene (6 bases). CDR3 length equals 15 residues. The germline CDR1 and CDR2 sequences are MRHNA and SNTAGT. The V gene lost 2 bases and the J gene lost 4 bases, with 15 bases spanning the gap. CDR3 residues: CASSDAAGTQYEQYV. The DNA for the CDR3 is TGTGCCAGCAGTGACGCGGCTGGGACACAATACGAGCAGTACGTC.

The rearrangement uses TRBV28 and TRBJ1-1; D possibly corresponds to TRBD1 (5 bases). This CDR3 is 14 amino acids long. Trimming removed 1 base from V and 2 bases from J, with 8 bases in between. Germline V CDR1 and CDR2: MDHEN, SYDVKM. CDR3 region: CASSLLQENTEAFF. As DNA, the CDR3 is TGTGCCAGCAGTTTATTACAGGAAAACACTGAAGCTTTCTTT.

The CDR3 region is CASSQSGELFF. CDR3 sequence (DNA): TGTGCCAGCAGCCAATCCGGGGAGCTGTTTTTT. This sequence joins TRBV16 and TRBJ2-2; D uncertain. Trimming removed 0 bases from V and 7 bases from J, with 0 bases in between. Germline V CDR1 and CDR2: KGHSY, FQNENV. CDR3 length equals 11 residues.

The chain joins TRBV27 to TRBJ1-1; D remains ambiguous. CDR3 length: 15 residues. V lost 5 bases and J lost 1, with 14 bases in between. The germline gives CDR1 MNHEY, CDR2 SMNVEV (reference sequence). The CDR3 loop reads CASSPTVRRNTEAFF. The CDR3 DNA reads TGTGCCAGCAGTCCAACAGTTCGGAGGAACACTGAAGCTTTCTTT.

The gene calls are TRBV27 and TRBJ2-3; a possible D gene is TRBD2 (5 bases). The ends were cut back, 3 bases at V and 2 bases at J, with 15 bases in the middle. The CDR3 sequence is 16 residues long. Germline assignment: CDR1 MNHEY and CDR2 SMNVEV (reference sequence). In DNA form, the CDR3 reads TGTGCCAGCAGTTTCACCCCCGGACTGTCCACAGATACGCAGTATTTT. Its translation: CASSFTPGLSTDTQYF.

The chain links TRBV5-4 to TRBJ1-6, with D hard to call. The germline V and J ends were trimmed by 0 bases and 2 bases, with 9 bases remaining between them. Germline V lookup: CDR1 SGHNT, CDR2 YYREEE (reference sequence). The CDR3 loop spans 16 amino acids. CDR3 sequence (DNA): TGTGCCAGCAGCTTGGCCTTTAGGACCTATAATTCACCCCTCCACTTT. Amino acid sequence: CASSLAFRTYNSPLHF.

The gene calls are TRBV5-1 and TRBJ1-2, with TRBD1 identical over 9 bases. The germline gives CDR1 SGHRS, CDR2 YFSETQ. With 2 bases clipped from V and 3 bases from J, the junction kept 5 bases outside the gene matches. This CDR3 spans 15 amino acids. CDR3 sequence reads: CASSLQGAQDYGYTF. The CDR3 DNA sequence: TGCGCCAGCAGCTTACAGGGGGCACAGGACTATGGCTACACCTTC.

A single count supports this clone. V is TRBV6-5 and J is TRBJ1-2; TRBD1 might be the D (5 bases). This CDR3 has 13 residues. Germline loops: CDR1 MNHEY, CDR2 SVGAGI. V lost 6 bases, J lost 7 bases, and 15 bases lay in between. CDR3 protein: CASRPFRDGGYTF. In DNA, the CDR3 is TGTGCCAGCAGGCCCTTCAGGGACGGTGGCTACACCTTC.

This chain joins TRBV12-5 and TRBJ1-5; TRBD1 matches 7 bases. V shed 6 bases, J shed 0 bases, and the junction held 5 bases outside the gene matches. Germline V gene sequence: CDR1 LGHNT, CDR2 FRNRAP. The CDR3 is made up of 15 amino acids. For the CDR3, the DNA is TGTGCTAGTGGCGAGGACAGGCTTAGCAATCAGCCCCAGCATTTT. This encodes CASGEDRLSNQPQHF.

This chain joins TRBV7-3 and TRBJ2-2, with D perhaps being TRBD1 or TRBD2 (5 bases each). CDR1 and CDR2 from the germline V gene are SGHTA and FQGTGA. V lost 5 bases, J lost 5 bases, and 15 bases lay in between. The CDR3 spans 15 residues. The CDR3 region has the DNA TGTGCCAGCAGCCCCCCCGGGGCAGAGACCGGGGAGCTGTTTTTT. The encoded protein is CASSPPGAETGELFF. Variable domain in full (rest from reference TRBV7-3 and TRBJ2-2): GAGVSQTPSNKVTEKGKYVELRCDPISGHTALYWYRQSLGQGPEFLIYFQGTGAADDSGLPNDRFFAVRPEGSVSTLKIQRTERGDSAVYLCASSPPGAETGELFFGEGSRLTVL.

The rearrangement uses TRBV5-4 and TRBJ1-1, with TRBD1 identical over 10 bases. This CDR3 comprises 12 residues. The germline CDR1 and CDR2 sequences are SGHNT and YYREEE (reference sequence). V trimming: 8 bases; J trimming: 6 bases; junction bases outside the gene matches: 4. CDR3 bases: TGTGCCAGTGGGACAGGGGTGGCTGAAGCTTTCTTT. The encoded protein is CASGTGVAEAFF. Looking up the rest from reference TRBV5-4 and TRBJ1-1 gives the full variable domain: ETGVTQSPTHLIKTRGQQVTLRCSSQSGHNTVSWYQQALGQGPQFIFQYYREEENGRGNFPPRFSGLQFPNYSSELNVNALELDDSALYLCASGTGVAEAFFGQGTRLTVV.

This sequence joins TRBV28 and TRBJ1-2, with a weak D call TRBD1 (6 bases). In germline, CDR1 is MDHEN, CDR2 SYDVKM. CDR3 size: 11 residues. V was trimmed by 5 bases and J by 6 bases, leaving 7 bases between them. This chain's CDR3 is CASSRGDGYTF. CDR3 sequence (DNA): TGTGCCAGCAGTAGGGGGGATGGCTACACCTTC.

This chain joins TRBV27 and TRBJ1-2; D gene ambiguous. The V end lost 0 bases, the J end lost 5 bases, and 7 bases lay between the germline ends. Germline V gives CDR1 MNHEY, CDR2 SMNVEV (reference sequence). This CDR3 has 13 amino acids. The CDR3 DNA reads as TGTGCCAGCAGTTTATCGGGCAGATATGGCTACACCTTC. Its translation is CASSLSGRYGYTF.